This paragraph reports one T cell receptor (beta chain). Its antigen is not known. The data were produced by immunoSEQ multiplex PCR, yet TCRdb's version contains in-frame clones alone and is incomplete. The repertoire holds some 120,000 clones, with 90% as singletons. This specimen comes from a study of T cell responses to AZD1222 COVID-19 vaccine. The wider study: Samples with a second dose at about 4 or about 12 weeks were pooled together. Study-level results: Clonal diversity may have been underestimated, and the donors were mostly white British, with more females than males. Unmutated variant regions are reportedly targeted by nearly half of spike-specific TCRs. Once two AZD1222 doses were given, Spike-specific TCR breadth and depth went up.

V lost 3 bases and J 8 bases, leaving 20 bases between the germline ends. The CDR3 extends over 15 amino acids. Looked up from germline, CDR1 is SGHRS and CDR2 is YFSETQ. This material consisted of peripheral blood, taken on day 0 of AZD1222 vaccination. This TCR came from an adult in good health. This sequence joins TRBV5-1 and TRBJ1-1; maybe TRBD1 (5 bases). The CDR3 nucleotides are TGCGCCAGCAGCTCTTTATCGGGAAGCAGGGCCGAAGCTTTCTTT. It is translated as CASSSLSGSRAEAFF. The complete variable domain, with remaining parts taken from reference TRBV5-1 and TRBJ1-1, reads KAGVTQTPRYLIKTRGQQVTLSCSPISGHRSVSWYQQTPGQGLQFLFEYFSETQRNKGNFPGRFSGRQFSNSRSEMNVSTLELGDSALYLCASSSLSGSRAEAFFGQGTRLTVV.